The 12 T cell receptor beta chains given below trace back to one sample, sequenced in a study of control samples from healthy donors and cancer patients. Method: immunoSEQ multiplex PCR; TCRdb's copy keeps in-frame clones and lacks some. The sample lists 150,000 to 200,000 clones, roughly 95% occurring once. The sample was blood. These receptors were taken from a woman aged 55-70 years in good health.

The CDR3 DNA reads TGTGCCAGCAGCCAAGATTTACAGGTCTACTCTGGAAACACCATATATTTT. Protein product: CASSQDLQVYSGNTIYF. J is TRBJ1-3 and V is TRBV14; possible D gene TRBD1, 5 bases. V lost 0 bases and J 0 bases, leaving 12 bases between the germline ends. CDR3 length equals 17 residues. Germline loops: CDR1 SGHDN, CDR2 FVKESK.

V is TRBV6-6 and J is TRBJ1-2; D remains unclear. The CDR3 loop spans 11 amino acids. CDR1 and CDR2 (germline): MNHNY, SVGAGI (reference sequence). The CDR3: CISAGNYGYTF. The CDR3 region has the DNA TGTATCTCAGCGGGGAACTATGGCTACACCTTC.

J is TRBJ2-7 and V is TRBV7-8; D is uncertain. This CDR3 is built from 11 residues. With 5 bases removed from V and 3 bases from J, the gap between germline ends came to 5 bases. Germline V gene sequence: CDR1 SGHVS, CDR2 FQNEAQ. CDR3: CASSPSYEQYF. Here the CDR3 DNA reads TGTGCCAGCAGCCCAAGCTACGAGCAGTACTTC.

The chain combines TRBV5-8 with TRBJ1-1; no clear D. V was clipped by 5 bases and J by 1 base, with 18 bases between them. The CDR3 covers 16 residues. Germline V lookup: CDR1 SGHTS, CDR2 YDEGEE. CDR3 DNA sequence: TGTGCCAGCAGGGCGAGGCAGACGACTGCGAACACTGAAGCTTTCTTT. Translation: CASRARQTTANTEAFF.

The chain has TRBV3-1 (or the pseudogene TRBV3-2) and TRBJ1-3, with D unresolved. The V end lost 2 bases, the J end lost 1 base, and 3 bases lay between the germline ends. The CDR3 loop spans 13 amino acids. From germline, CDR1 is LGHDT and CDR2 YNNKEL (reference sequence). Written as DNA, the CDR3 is TGTGCCAGCAGCCAACAGTCTGGAAACACCATATATTTT. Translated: CASSQQSGNTIYF.

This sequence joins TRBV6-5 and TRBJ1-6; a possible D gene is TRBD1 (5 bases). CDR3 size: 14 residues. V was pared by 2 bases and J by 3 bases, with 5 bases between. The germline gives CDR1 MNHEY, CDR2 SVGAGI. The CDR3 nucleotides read TGTGCCAGCAGTTACGGGGGCTATAATTCACCCCTCCACTTT. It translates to CASSYGGYNSPLHF.

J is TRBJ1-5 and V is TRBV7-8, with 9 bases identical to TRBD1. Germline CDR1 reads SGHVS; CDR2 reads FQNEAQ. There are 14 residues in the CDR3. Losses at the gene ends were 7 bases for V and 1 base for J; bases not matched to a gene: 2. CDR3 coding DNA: TGTGCCAGCACCGGGACAGGGAGCAATCAGCCCCAGCATTTT. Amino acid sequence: CASTGTGSNQPQHF.

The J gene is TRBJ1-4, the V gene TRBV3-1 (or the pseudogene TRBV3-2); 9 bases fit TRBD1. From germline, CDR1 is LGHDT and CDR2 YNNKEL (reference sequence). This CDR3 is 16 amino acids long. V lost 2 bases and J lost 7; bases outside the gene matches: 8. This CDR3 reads CASSQRRTGASEKLFF. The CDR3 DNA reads TGTGCCAGCAGCCAACGTAGGACAGGGGCGAGTGAAAAACTGTTTTTT.

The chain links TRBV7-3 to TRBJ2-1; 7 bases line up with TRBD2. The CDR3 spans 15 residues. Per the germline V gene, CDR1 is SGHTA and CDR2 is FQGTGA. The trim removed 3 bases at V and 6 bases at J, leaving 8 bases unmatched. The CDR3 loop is CASSFIRGELNEQFF. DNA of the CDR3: TGTGCCAGCAGCTTTATACGGGGGGAGCTCAATGAGCAGTTCTTC.

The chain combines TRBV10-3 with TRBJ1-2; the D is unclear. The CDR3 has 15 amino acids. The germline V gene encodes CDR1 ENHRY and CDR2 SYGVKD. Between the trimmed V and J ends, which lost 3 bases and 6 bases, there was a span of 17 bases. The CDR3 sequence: CAISEIVAGHDGYTF. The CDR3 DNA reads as TGTGCCATCAGTGAAATTGTCGCGGGCCACGATGGCTACACCTTC.

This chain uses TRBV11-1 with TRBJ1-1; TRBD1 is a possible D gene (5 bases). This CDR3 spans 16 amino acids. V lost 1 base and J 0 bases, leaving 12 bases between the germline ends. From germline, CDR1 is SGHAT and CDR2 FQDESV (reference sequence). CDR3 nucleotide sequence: TGTGCCAGCAGCTTAGGTAGTGGGGGAATGAACACTGAAGCTTTCTTT. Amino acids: CASSLGSGGMNTEAFF.

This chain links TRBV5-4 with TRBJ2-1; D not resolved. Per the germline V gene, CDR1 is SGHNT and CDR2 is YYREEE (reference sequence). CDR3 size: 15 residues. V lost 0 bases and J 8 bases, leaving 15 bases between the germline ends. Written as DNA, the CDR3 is TGTGCCAGCAGCTTGGGGAGTTCAGTAAGCTATGAGCAGTTCTTC. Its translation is CASSLGSSVSYEQFF.